This T cell receptor beta chain was sequenced for a study of shared clonotypes between healthy human individuals. Into CD45RA+ naive and CD45RA-negative memory subsets, the CD4+ cells were split. CDR1 and CDR2 (germline): SGHNT, YYREEE (reference sequence). CDR3 length: 15 amino acids. Trimming stripped 0 bases from V and 0 bases from J, with 10 bases between. Authors' analysis steps: Junction-only sequences without quality scores came from ImmunoSEQ, so filtering differed. Libraries were prepared by immunoSEQ multiplex PCR; TCRdb keeps only in-frame clonotypes and omits some of them. The V and J calls and clone size come from that table; D and trimming were worked out from the DNA. The table shows hundreds of thousands of clones, with about 74% occurring only once.

This rearrangement joins TRBV5-4 to TRBJ2-7; D is unresolved. The clonotype comes from a woman aged 25 to 39 in good health. The sequencing input was memory CD4+ T cells sorted from blood. Noted subset: CD45RA-negative fraction. CDR3: CASSLGRISSYEQYF. CDR3 DNA: TGTGCCAGCAGCTTGGGGCGAATTAGCTCCTACGAGCAGTACTTC.